The sequence of this T cell receptor (beta chain) was determined in a study of T cell clonality in common variable immunodeficiency. General study points: CVID subjects had higher TCRbeta clonality than healthy controls, most marked in about a third.

This CDR3 spans 16 amino acids. Trimming pared 5 bases from V and 0 bases from J, leaving 14 bases between. Germline V gene sequence: CDR1 LGHNT, CDR2 FRNRAP. In its sample, this clone was seen many times. Its antigen is as yet unknown. The CDR3 end lies 3 residues beyond the end of the read and is filled in from the germline J gene. The table came from immunoSEQ multiplex PCR; TCRdb's copy has only in-frame clones and leaves some out. Listed for the sample are some 60,000 clones, none seen a single time. This receptor was taken from a person aged 18-70 years in good health. The gene calls are TRBV12-5 and TRBJ2-4; D possibly corresponds to TRBD1 (5 bases). Material for sequencing was peripheral blood mononuclear cells. The CDR3 spells CASGLEDILAKNIQYF. The DNA read from the CDR3 is TGTGCTAGTGGTCTCGAGGACATCCTAGCCAAAAACATT.